The TCR beta chain described here comes from a study of neurological immune-mediated disorders. Study results and caveats: HTLV-1-associated myelopathy showed the most TCR clonal expansion; multiple sclerosis the least, below healthy controls. CDR3 amino acid sequences of expanded clones were not shared across subjects, a result suggesting private repertoires in all groups.

The CDR3 extends over 12 amino acids. Germline V gene data show CDR1 as DFQATT and CDR2 as SNEGSKA (reference sequence). V shed 6 bases and J shed 10 bases, with 16 bases lying between them. There were about a million CD4+ or CD8+ T cells used in the sorted libraries. The making of cDNA relied on 5'RACE with 10-nucleotide random UMIs. TCRdb redid the calling of the 5' RACE reads with MiXCR, one entry per CDR3 protein. Of 35,000 to 40,000 distinct CDR3 sequences detected, roughly 12% appear once; the ten largest clones hold just under 4%. On this clonotype: Antigen specificity is unknown.

The sequence was obtained from a woman between 25 and 40 years old with HTLV-1-associated myelopathy (HAM/TSP). The specimen was CD4+ T cells from blood. This chain uses TRBV20-1 with TRBJ2-1; D may be TRBD2 (5 bases). The CDR3: CSAEGYAGEQFF. CDR3 bases: TGCAGTGCCGAGGGATACGCTGGGGAGCAGTTCTTC.